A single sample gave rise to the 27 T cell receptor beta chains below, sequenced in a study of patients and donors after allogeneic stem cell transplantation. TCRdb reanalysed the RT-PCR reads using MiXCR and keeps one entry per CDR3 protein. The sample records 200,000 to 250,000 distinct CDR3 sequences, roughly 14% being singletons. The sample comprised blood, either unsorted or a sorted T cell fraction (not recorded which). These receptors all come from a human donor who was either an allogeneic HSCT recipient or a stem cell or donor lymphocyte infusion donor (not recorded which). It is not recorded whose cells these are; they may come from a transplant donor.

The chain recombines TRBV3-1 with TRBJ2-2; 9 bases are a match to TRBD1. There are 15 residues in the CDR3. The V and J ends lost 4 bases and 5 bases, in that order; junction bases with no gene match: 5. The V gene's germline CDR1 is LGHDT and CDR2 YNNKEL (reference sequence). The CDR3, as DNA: TGTGCCAGCAGCCCCCGGGACAGGGAGACCGGGGAGCTGTTTTTT. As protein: CASSPRDRETGELFF. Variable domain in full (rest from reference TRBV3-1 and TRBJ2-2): DTAVSQTPKYLVTQMGNDKSIKCEQNLGHDTMYWYKQDSKKFLKIMFSYNNKELIINETVPNRFSPKSPDKAHLNLHINSLELGDSAVYFCASSPRDRETGELFFGEGSRLTVL.

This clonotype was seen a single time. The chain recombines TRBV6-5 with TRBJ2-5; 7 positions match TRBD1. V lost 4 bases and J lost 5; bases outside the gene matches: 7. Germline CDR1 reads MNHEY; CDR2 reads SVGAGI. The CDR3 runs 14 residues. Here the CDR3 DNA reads TGTGCCAGCAGTTCATCCGGGACAGATGAGACCCAGTACTTC. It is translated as CASSSSGTDETQYF.

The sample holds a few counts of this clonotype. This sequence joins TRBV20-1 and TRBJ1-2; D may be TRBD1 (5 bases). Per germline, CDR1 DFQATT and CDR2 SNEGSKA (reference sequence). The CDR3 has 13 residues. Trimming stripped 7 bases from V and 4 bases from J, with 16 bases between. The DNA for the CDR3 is TGCAGTGTTTTACAGGCGTCCCTCTATGGCTACACCTTC. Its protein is CSVLQASLYGYTF.

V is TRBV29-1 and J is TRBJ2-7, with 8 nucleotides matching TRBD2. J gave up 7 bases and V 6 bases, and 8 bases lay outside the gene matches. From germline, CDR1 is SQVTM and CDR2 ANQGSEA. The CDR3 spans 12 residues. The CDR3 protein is CSVAGDRWEQYF. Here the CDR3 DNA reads TGCAGCGTAGCGGGGGACCGATGGGAGCAGTACTTC.

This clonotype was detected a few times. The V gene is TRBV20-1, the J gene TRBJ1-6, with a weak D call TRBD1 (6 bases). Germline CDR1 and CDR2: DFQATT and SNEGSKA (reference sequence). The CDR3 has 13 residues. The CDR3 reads CRVDRRDNSPLHF. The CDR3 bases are TGCAGAGTCGACAGGAGAGATAATTCACCCCTCCACTTT.

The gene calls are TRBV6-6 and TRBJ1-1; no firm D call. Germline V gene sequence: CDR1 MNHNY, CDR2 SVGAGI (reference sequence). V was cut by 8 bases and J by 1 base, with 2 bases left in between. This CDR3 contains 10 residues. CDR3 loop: CASWNTEAFF. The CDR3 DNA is TGTGCCAGCTGGAACACTGAAGCTTTCTTT.

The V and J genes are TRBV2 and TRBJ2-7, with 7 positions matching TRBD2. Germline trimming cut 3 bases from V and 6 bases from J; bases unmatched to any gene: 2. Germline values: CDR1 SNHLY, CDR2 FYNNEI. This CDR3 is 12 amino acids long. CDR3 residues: CASSDSSGEQYF. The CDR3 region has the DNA TGTGCCAGCAGTGACTCTAGCGGCGAGCAGTACTTC.

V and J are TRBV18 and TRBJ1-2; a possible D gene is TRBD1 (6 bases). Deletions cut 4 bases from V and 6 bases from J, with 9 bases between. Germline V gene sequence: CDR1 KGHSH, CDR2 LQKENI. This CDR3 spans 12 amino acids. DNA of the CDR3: TGTGCCAGCTCACAACAGGGAAATGGCTACACCTTC. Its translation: CASSQQGNGYTF.

The CDR3 sequence is CASSPDGGGDTQYF. The CDR3 DNA follows: TGTGCCAGCAGTCCTGACGGGGGCGGTGATACGCAGTATTTT. The genes are TRBV12-3 or TRBV12-4 and TRBJ2-3; tentatively, D is TRBD1 or TRBD2 (6 bases each). The CDR3 loop spans 14 amino acids. The V end was cut by 5 bases, the J end by 6 bases, with 15 bases between.

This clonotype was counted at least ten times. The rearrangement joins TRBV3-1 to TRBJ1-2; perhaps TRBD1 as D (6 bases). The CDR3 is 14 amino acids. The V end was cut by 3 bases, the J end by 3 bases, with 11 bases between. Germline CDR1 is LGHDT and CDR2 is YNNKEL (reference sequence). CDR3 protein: CASSHRGLDYGYTF. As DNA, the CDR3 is TGTGCCAGCAGCCATCGGGGGCTCGACTATGGCTACACCTTC.

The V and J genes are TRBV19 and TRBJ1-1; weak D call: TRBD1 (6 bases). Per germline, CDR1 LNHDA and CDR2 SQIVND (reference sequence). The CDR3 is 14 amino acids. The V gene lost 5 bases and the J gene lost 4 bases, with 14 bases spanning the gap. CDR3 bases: TGTGCCAGTAGTCCCTCGGGGGGCCCCACTGAAGCTTTCTTT. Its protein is CASSPSGGPTEAFF. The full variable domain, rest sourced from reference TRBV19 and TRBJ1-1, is DGGITQSPKYLFRKEGQNVTLSCEQNLNHDAMYWYRQDPGQGLRLIYYSQIVNDFQKGDIAEGYSVSREKKESFPLTVTSAQKNPTAFYLCASSPSGGPTEAFFGQGTRLTVV.

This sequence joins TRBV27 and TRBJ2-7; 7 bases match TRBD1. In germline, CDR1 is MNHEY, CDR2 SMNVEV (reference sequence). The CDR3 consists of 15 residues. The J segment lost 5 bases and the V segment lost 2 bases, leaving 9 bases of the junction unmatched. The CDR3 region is CASSLSRTGNHEQYF. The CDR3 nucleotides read TGTGCCAGCAGTTTAAGCCGGACAGGTAACCACGAGCAGTACTTC.

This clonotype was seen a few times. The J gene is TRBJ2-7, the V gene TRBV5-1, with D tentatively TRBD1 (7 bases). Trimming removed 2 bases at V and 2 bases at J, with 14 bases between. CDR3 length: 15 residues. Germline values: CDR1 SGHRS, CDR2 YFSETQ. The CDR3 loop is CASSFIRGDTYEQYF. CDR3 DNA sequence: TGCGCCAGCAGCTTTATCAGGGGGGACACCTACGAGCAGTACTTC.

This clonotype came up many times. The CDR3 DNA follows: TGTGCCAGCAAATTTCTAGCGGGGGTTGGGGATACGCAGTATTTT. It translates to CASKFLAGVGDTQYF. This chain uses TRBV28 with TRBJ2-3, with 10 nucleotides matching TRBD2. This CDR3 is built from 15 residues. The V gene end was trimmed by 7 bases and the J gene end by 6 bases; junction bases not matched to a gene: 10. CDR1 and CDR2 (germline): MDHEN, SYDVKM.

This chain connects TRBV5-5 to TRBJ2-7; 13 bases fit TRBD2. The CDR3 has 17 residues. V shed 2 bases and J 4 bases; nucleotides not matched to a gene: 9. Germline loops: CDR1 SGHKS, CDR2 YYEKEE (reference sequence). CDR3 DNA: TGTGCCAGCAGCTTCAGGACTAGCGGGGGAGGATCATACGAGCAGTACTTC. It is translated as CASSFRTSGGGSYEQYF.

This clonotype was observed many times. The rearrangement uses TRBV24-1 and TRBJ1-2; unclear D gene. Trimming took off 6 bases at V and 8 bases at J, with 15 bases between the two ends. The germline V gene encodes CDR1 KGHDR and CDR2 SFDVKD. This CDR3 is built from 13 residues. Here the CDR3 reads CATSTRVGGGYTF. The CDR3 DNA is TGTGCCACCAGTACCCGCGTGGGAGGAGGCTACACCTTC.

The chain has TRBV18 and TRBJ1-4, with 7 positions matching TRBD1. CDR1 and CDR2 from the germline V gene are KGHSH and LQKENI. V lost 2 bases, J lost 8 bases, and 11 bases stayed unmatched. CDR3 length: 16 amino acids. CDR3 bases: TGTGCCAGCTCACCAGGGAAAGGGGGCACGGGGGAAAAACTGTTTTTT. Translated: CASSPGKGGTGEKLFF.

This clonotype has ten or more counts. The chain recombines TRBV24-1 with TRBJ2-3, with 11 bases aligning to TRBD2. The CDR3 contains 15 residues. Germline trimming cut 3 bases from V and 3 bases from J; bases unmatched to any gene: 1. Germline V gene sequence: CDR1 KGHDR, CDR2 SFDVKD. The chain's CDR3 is CATSDTSGRTDTQYF. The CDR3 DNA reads TGTGCCACCAGTGATACTAGCGGGAGAACAGATACGCAGTATTTT.

The CDR3 coding sequence is TGTGCCAGCAGTTACGAAGGGACCCTCAGGCTAGATGGCTACACCTTC. Translated, it gives CASSYEGTLRLDGYTF. The J gene is TRBJ1-2, the V gene TRBV6-5, with a tentative D call TRBD1 (5 bases). Germline V gives CDR1 MNHEY, CDR2 SVGAGI. The CDR3 covers 16 residues. Between the trimmed V and J ends, which lost 2 bases and 6 bases, there was a span of 19 bases.

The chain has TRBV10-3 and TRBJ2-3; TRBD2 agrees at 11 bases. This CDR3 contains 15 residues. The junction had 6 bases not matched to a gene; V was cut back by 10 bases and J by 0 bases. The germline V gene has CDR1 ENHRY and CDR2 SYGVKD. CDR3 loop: CATKGTSGSTDTQYF. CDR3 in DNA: TGTGCCACGAAGGGGACTAGCGGTAGCACAGATACGCAGTATTTT.

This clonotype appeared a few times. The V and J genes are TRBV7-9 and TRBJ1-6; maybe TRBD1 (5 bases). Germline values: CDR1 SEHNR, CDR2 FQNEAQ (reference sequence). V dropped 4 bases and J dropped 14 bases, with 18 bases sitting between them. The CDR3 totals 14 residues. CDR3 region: CASSSQWGFGALHF. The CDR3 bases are TGTGCCAGCAGCTCCCAGTGGGGCTTCGGGGCCCTCCACTTT.

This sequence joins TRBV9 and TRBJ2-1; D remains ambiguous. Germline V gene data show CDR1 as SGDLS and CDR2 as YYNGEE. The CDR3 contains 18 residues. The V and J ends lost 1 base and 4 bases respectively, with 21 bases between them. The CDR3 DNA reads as TGTGCCAGCAGCGTATATGGTGGAGAATCCACGTTTTACAATGAGCAGTTCTTC. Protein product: CASSVYGGESTFYNEQFF.

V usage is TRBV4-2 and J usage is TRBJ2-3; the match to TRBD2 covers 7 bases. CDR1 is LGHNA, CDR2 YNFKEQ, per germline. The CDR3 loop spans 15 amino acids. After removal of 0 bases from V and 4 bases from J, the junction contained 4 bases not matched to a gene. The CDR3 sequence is CASSQEGGSADTQYF. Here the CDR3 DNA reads TGTGCCAGCAGCCAAGAAGGCGGGAGCGCAGATACGCAGTATTTT.

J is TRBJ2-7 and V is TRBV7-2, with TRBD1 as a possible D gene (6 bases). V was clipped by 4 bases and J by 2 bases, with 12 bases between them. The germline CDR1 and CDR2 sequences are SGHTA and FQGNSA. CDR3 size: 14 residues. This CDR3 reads CASSSTGQTYEQYF. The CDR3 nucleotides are TGTGCCAGCAGCTCGACTGGACAGACCTACGAGCAGTACTTC.

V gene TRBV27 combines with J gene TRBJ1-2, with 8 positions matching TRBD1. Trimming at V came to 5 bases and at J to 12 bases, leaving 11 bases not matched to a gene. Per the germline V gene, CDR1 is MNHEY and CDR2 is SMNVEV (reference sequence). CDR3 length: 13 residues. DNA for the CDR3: TGTGCCAGCAGTGCGGGACAGGCCCTTCTCCACACCTTC. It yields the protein CASSAGQALLHTF.

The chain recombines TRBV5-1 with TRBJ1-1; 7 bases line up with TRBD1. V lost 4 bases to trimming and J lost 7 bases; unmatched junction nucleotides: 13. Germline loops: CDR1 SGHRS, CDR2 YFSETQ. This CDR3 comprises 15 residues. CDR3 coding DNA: TGCGCCAGCAGCCCAGGGGGACAGACTCGACGTGAAGCTTTCTTT. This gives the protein CASSPGGQTRREAFF.

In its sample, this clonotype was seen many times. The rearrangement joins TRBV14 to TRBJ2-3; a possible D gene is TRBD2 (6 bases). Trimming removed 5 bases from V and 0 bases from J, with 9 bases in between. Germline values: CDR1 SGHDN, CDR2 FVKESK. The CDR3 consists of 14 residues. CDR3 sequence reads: CASSWRDSTDTQYF. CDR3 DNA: TGTGCCAGCAGCTGGCGGGACAGCACAGATACGCAGTATTTT.